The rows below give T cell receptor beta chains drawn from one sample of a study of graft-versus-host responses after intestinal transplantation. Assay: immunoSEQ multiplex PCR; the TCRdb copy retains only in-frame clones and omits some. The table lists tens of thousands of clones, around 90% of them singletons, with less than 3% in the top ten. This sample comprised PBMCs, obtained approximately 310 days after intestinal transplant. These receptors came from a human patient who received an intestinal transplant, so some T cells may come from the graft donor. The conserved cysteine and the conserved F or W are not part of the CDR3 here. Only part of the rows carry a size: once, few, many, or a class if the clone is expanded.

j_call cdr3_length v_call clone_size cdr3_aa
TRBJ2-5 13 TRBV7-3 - ASSLMASGGETQY
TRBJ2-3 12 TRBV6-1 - ASSVAGGWNTQY
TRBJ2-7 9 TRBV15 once ATSNSYEQY
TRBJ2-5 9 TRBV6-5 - ASSSGETQY
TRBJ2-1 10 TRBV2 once ASSEVGNEQF
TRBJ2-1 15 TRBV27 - ASSSLPGLAGDNEQF
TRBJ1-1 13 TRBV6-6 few ASRGQARGGTEAF
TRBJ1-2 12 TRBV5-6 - ASSLGRGIEGYT
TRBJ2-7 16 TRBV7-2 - ASSLAPLAGGRAYEQY
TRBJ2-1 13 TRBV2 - ARGSASGAYNEQF
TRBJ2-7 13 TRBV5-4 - ASSPPGQGSYEQY
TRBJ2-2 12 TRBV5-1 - ASRPGAMGGELF
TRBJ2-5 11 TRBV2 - ASSGGTEETQY
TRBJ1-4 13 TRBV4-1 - ASSQATGTNEKLF
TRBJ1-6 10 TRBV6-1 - ASRLNYSPLH
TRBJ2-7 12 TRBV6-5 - ASSRLSRGYEQY
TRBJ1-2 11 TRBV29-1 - SVETWVNYGYT
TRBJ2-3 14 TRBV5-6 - ASSPPWDRETDTQY
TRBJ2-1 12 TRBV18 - ASSPLRTVGEQF
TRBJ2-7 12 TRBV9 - ASSPEEGGYEQY
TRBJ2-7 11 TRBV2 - ASNTGPYYEQY
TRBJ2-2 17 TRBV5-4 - ASSLGLAGGPQGSGELF
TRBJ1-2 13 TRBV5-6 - ASSRTGTGSYGYT
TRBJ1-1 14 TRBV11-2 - ASSDGQGFGNTEAF
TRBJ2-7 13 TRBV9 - ASSATSGGIYEQY
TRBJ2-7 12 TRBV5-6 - ASSSGDGAYEQY
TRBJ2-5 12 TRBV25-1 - ASSGPRGQETQY
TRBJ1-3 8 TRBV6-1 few ASTGSTIY